This passage covers 3 T cell receptor beta chains from one sample sequenced in a study of cytomegalovirus exposure and HLA in healthy donors. Use of 60 Vbeta and 13 Jbeta primers characterized the PCR. TCRdb keeps only in-frame clones here, not all; method: immunoSEQ multiplex PCR. Its clone listing holds roughly 110,000 clones. The sample consisted of PBMCs. All receptors derive from a man in his forties in good health and CMV-seropositive.

The chain carries TRBV6-5 and TRBJ2-1; 11 bases agree with TRBD2. Germline V CDR1 and CDR2: MNHEY, SVGAGI. The CDR3 consists of 14 residues. The V segment lost 2 bases and the J segment 12 bases; nucleotides outside the gene matches: 6. DNA for the CDR3: TGTGCCAGCAGTTACCCCGGGACTAGCGGATTGCAGTTCTTC. Amino acid sequence: CASSYPGTSGLQFF.

The DNA of the CDR3 is TGTGCCAGCAGCTTAGTGGCGGCTGCTAGCTCTGGGGCCAACGTCCTGACTTTC. Protein product: CASSLVAAASSGANVLTF. The gene calls are TRBV7-2 and TRBJ2-6; unclear D gene. Trimming cost V 1 base and J 0 bases, with 13 bases left between them. The germline V gene encodes CDR1 SGHTA and CDR2 FQGNSA. This CDR3 comprises 18 residues.

The V and J genes are TRBV27 and TRBJ2-5, with a weak D call TRBD1 (5 bases). The germline V gene has CDR1 MNHEY and CDR2 SMNVEV (reference sequence). Deletions cut 5 bases from V and 2 bases from J, with 12 bases between. CDR3 length: 14 residues. The CDR3 here is CASSPWGPQETQYF. The DNA for the CDR3 is TGTGCCAGCAGTCCCTGGGGCCCTCAAGAGACCCAGTACTTC.